A selection of T cell receptor beta chains follows, all from one sample in a study of response to subunit inactivated influenza vaccine. A single record per CDR3 protein comes from TCRdb applying MiXCR to the RT-PCR reads. Here the sample spans approximately 730,000 distinct CDR3 sequences, approximately 15% being singletons. The sample consisted of PBMCs from blood, taken less than 15 days before vaccination. Receptors originate from a man aged 50-59 years who received an inactivated influenza vaccine. Both conserved end residues are part of each CDR3. A D gene is named only where the DNA matches it firmly. Clone size is stated in some rows and not others, as once, few, many or a class when expanded.

NA,TRBV12-3/TRBV12-4,TRBJ2-7,many,TGTGCCAGCAGTTTCCGCAAATGGGGTAATCAGTACTTC,CASSFRKWGNQYF
NA,TRBV24-1,TRBJ1-5,NA,TGTGCCACCAGTGATTCTTTCCTGGGTCGGCCCCAGCATTTT,CATSDSFLGRPQHF
NA,TRBV12-3/TRBV12-4,TRBJ2-7,few,TGTGCCAGCAGTTCACTTACAGGGACCGAGCAGTACTTC,CASSSLTGTEQYF
TRBD2,TRBV27,TRBJ2-5,few,TGTGCCAGCAGTTTGAGGCGACTAGCGGGAGAGACCCAGTACTTC,CASSLRRLAGETQYF
NA,TRBV5-1,TRBJ2-7,few,TGCGCCAGCAGCTTGGACCGCCTTGGGGAGCAGTACTTC,CASSLDRLGEQYF
TRBD2,TRBV9,TRBJ2-3,few,TGTGCCAGCAGCGCTAGCGGACATAGCACAGATACGCAGTATTTT,CASSASGHSTDTQYF
NA,TRBV7-2,TRBJ2-3,few,TGTGCCAGCAGTGGTTGGGCACTGAAAGATACGCAGTATTTT,CASSGWALKDTQYF
TRBD2,TRBV3-1,TRBJ2-3,few,TGTGCCAGCAGCCAAGGGAGGATTAGCGGGAGGGCTCTCAGAACAGATACGCAGTATTTT,CASSQGRISGRALRTDTQYF
TRBD2,TRBV7-2,TRBJ2-1,NA,TGTGCCAGCAGCCCCACAATGGGTAGCGGGGTCCAGTTCTTC,CASSPTMGSGVQFF
TRBD2,TRBV27,TRBJ2-7,few,TGTGCCAGCAACCCGACTAGCAGTTCCTACGAGCAGTACTTC,CASNPTSSSYEQYF
NA,TRBV7-6,TRBJ2-7,NA,TGTGCCAGCAGCTCTCAAGCACCAGGTTACTCCTACGAGCAGTACTTC,CASSSQAPGYSYEQYF
TRBD1,TRBV5-5,TRBJ1-5,many,TGTGCCAGCAGCGTAGGGATAAGGGCTAAGGGACAGCAGCCCCAGCATTTT,CASSVGIRAKGQQPQHF
NA,TRBV20-1,TRBJ1-6,NA,TGCAGTGCTAGTCCCACGGACAGAAGAGCAAATTCACCCCTCCACTTT,CSASPTDRRANSPLHF